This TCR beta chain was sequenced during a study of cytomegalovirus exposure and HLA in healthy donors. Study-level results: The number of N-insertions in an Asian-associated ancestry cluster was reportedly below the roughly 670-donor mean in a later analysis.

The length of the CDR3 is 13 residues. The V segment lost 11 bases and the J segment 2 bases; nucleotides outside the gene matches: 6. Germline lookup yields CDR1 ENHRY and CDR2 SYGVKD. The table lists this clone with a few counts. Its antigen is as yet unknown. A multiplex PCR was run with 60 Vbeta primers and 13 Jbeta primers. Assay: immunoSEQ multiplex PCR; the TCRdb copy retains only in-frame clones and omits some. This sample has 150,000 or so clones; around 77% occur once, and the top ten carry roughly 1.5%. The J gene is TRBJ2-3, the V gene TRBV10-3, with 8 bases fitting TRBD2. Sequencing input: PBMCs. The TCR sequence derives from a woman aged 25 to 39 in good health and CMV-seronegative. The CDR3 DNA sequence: TGTGCCGCGGGGGGAAGTAACACAGATACGCAGTATTTT. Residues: CAAGGSNTDTQYF.